What follows are 4 T cell receptor beta chains derived from one specimen sequenced in a study of identical twins listed by TCRdb under 2016. The receptor library was made with 5' RACE. The instrument given in TCRdb is Illumina HiSeq 2000. TCRdb took the public reads, trimmed them with fastp at Q25, ran MiXCR for clone calling and kept in-frame beta chains. Duplicate CDR3 protein sequences are folded into a single record with the most common DNA and genes. In this sample the table shows 500,000 to 550,000 distinct CDR3 sequences, approximately 20% of which occur a single time. The top ten clones comprise around 0.47% of the sample. The data also belong to a second study, concerning yellow fever vaccine responses in identical twins.

The sequenced sample was CD4+ T cells sorted from blood. The source of these receptors is a woman under 30 in good health.

The V call is TRBV12-3 or TRBV12-4, the J call TRBJ2-7; D is ambiguous. This CDR3 region has 12 residues. Trimming removed 6 bases at V and 0 bases at J, with 6 bases between. Here the CDR3 DNA reads TGTGCCAGCAGGGAAAGCTCCTACGAGCAGTACTTC. Translation gives CASRESSYEQYF.

The sample holds a few counts of this clonotype. The gene calls are TRBV6-1 and TRBJ2-6; TRBD1 might be the D (6 bases). The CDR3 runs 17 residues. Germline V gene data show CDR1 as MNHNS and CDR2 as SASEGT. V lost 6 bases, J lost 0 bases, and 15 bases lay in between. The CDR3 region has the DNA TGTGCCAGCAGCGCGGACAGATTGAGCTCTGGGGCCAACGTCCTGACTTTC. It codes for CASSADRLSSGANVLTF.

The sample holds a few counts of this clonotype. The chain carries TRBV4-1 and TRBJ2-7; a weak D match, TRBD2 (5 bases). This CDR3 contains 16 residues. The V and J ends lost 0 bases and 4 bases respectively, with 16 bases between them. Germline values: CDR1 MGHRA, CDR2 YSYEKL. For the CDR3, the DNA is TGCGCCAGCAGCCAAGATTACGGGGTAGGGTGGTACGAGCAGTACTTC. As protein: CASSQDYGVGWYEQYF.

V usage is TRBV3-1 and J usage is TRBJ2-3; possibly TRBD2 for D (6 bases). V was pared by 8 bases and J by 1 base, with 13 bases between. This CDR3 is 14 amino acids long. The germline V gene encodes CDR1 LGHDT and CDR2 YNNKEL (reference sequence). The CDR3 sequence: CASRPRGGTDTQYF. The CDR3, as DNA: TGTGCCAGCCGACCCCGCGGGGGCACAGATACGCAGTATTTT.